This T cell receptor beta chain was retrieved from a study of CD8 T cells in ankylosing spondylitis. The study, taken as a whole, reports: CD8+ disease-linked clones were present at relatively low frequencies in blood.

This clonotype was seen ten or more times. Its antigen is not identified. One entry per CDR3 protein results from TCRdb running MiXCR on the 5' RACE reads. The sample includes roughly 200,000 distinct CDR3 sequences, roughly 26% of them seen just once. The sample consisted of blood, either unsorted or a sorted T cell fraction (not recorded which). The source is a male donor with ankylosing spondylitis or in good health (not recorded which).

CDR3 DNA: TGTGCCAGCGCTGCGGGGGTCGGACCATGGCAGTACTTC. It encodes CASAAGVGPWQYF. The chain combines TRBV7-2 with TRBJ2-7, with 7 nucleotides matching TRBD2. In germline, CDR1 is SGHTA, CDR2 FQGNSA. Trimming cost V 8 bases and J 9 bases; bases outside gene matches: 13. The CDR3 runs to 13 residues.